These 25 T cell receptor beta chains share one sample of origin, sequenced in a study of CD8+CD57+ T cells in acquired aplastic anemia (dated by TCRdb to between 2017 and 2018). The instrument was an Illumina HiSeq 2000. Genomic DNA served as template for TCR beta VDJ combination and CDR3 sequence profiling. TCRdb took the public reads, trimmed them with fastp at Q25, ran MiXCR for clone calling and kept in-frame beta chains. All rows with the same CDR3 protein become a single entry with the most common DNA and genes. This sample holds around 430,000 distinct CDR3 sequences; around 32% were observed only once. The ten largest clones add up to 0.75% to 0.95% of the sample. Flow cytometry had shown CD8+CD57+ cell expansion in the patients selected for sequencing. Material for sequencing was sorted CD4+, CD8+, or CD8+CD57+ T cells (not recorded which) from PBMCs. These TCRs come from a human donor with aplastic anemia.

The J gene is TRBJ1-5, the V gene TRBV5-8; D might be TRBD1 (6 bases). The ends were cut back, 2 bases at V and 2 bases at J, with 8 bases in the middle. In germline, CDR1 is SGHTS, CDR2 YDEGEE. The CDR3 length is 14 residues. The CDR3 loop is CASSLQGRNQPQHF. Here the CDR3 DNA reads TGTGCCAGCAGCTTACAGGGACGCAATCAGCCCCAGCATTTT.

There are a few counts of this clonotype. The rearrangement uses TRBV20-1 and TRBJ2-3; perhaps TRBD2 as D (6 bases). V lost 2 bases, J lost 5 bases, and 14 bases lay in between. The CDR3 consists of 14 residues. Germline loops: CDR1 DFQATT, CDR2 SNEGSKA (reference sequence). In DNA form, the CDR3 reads TGCAGTGCTAGACCCCCGGGGGTCCGAGATACGCAGTATTTT. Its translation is CSARPPGVRDTQYF.

The CDR3 is CASSQDPGLSYEQYF. CDR3 DNA sequence: TGTGCCAGCAGCCAAGATCCGGGTCTCTCCTACGAGCAGTACTTC. The chain employs TRBV3-1 and TRBJ2-7; D unresolved. The CDR3 consists of 15 residues. Trimming removed 0 bases from V and 0 bases from J, with 9 bases in between. Germline values: CDR1 LGHDT, CDR2 YNNKEL (reference sequence).

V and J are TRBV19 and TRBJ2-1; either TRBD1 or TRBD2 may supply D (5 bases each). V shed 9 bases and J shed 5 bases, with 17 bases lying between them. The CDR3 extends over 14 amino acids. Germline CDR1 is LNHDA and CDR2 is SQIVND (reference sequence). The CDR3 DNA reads TGTGCCAGCAGCCAGGGACGCTACAACAATGAGCAGTTCTTC. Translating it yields CASSQGRYNNEQFF.

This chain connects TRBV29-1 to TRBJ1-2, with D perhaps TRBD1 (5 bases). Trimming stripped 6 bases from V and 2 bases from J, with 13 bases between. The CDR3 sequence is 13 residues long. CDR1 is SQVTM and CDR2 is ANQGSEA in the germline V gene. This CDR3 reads CSVGYRTNYGYTF. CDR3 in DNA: TGCAGCGTCGGATACAGGACAAACTATGGCTACACCTTC.

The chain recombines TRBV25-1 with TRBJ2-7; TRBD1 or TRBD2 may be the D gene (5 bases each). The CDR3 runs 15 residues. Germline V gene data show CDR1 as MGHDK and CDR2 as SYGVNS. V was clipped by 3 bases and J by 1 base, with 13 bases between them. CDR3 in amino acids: CASSDRGARSYEQYF. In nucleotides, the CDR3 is TGTGCCAGCAGTGATCGAGGGGCAAGATCCTACGAGCAGTACTTC.

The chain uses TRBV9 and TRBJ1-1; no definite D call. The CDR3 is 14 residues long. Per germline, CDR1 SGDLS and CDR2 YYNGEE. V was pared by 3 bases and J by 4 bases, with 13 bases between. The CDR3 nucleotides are TGTGCCAGCAGCGAGGGATCGGGGTTCACTGAAGCTTTCTTT. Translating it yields CASSEGSGFTEAFF. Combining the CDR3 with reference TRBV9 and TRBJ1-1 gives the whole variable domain DSGVTQTPKHLITATGQRVTLRCSPRSGDLSVYWYQQSLDQGLQFLIQYYNGEERAKGNILERFSAQQFPDLHSELNLSSLELGDSALYFCASSEGSGFTEAFFGQGTRLTVV.

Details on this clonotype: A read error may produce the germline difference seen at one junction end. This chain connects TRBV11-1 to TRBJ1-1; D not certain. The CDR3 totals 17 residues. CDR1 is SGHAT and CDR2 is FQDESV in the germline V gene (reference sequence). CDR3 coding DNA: TGTGCCAGCAGCTTAGGTGCTCCCGGGGAACCGAACGCTGAAGCTTTCTTT. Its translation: CASSLGAPGEPNAEAFF.

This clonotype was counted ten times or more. This chain's CDR3 is CSVAAGGGGFF. The DNA of the CDR3 is TGCAGCGTTGCCGCGGGGGGCGGCGGGTTCTTC. The chain links TRBV29-1 to TRBJ2-1, with 8 nucleotides matching TRBD2. V lost 4 bases and J lost 15; bases outside the gene matches: 8. Germline V lookup: CDR1 SQVTM, CDR2 ANQGSEA. The CDR3 totals 11 residues.

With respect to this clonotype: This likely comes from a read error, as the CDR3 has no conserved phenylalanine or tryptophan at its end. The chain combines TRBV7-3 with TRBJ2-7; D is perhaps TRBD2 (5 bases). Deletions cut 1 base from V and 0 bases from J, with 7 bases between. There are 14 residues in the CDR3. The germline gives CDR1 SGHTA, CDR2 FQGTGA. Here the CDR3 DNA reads TGTGCCAGCAGCTTAATGAGGGACTCCTACGAGCAGTACCTC. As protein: CASSLMRDSYEQYL.

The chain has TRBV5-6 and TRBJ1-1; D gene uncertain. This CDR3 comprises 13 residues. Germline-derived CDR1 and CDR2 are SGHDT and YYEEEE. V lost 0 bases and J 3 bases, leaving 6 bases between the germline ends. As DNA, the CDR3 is TGTGCCAGCAGCTTGGTGAGGGACACTGAAGCTTTCTTT. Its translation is CASSLVRDTEAFF.

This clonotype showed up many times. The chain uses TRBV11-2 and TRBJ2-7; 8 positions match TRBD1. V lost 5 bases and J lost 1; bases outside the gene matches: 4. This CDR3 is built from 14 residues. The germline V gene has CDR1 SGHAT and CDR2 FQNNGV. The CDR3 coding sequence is TGTGCCAGCAGCGGCAACAGGGGGTCCTACGAGCAGTACTTC. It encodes CASSGNRGSYEQYF.

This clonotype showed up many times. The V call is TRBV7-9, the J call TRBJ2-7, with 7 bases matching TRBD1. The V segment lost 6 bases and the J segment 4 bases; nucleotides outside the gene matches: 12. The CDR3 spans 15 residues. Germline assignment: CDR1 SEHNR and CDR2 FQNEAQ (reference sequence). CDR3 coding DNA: TGTGCCAGCAGTACCGACAGGGTCCCCACATACGAGCAGTACTTC. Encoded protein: CASSTDRVPTYEQYF.

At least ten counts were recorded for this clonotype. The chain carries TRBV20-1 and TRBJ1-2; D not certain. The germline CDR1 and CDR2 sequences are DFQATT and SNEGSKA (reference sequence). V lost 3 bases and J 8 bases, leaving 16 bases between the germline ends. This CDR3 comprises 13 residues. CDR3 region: CSASFSGVRGYTF. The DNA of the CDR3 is TGCAGTGCTAGTTTTTCCGGAGTTAGGGGCTACACCTTC.

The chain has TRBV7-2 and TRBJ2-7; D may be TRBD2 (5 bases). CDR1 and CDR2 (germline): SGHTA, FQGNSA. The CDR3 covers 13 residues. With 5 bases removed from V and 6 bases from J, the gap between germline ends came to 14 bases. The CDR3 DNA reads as TGTGCCAGCAGCCCAGCCATTGGAGGCGAGCAGTACTTC. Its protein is CASSPAIGGEQYF.

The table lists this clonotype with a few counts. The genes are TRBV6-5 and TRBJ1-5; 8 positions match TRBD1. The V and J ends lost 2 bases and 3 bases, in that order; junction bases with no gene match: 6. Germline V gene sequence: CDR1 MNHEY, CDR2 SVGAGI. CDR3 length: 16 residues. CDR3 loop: CASSYAAGGNNQPQHF. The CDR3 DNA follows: TGTGCCAGCAGTTACGCTGCAGGGGGCAACAATCAGCCCCAGCATTTT.

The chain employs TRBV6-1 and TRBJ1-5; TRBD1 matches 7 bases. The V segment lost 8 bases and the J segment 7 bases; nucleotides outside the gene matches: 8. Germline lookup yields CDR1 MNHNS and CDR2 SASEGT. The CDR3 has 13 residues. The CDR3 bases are TGTGCCAGCCGCGGGACAGCGAGCCAGCCCCAGCATTTT. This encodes CASRGTASQPQHF.

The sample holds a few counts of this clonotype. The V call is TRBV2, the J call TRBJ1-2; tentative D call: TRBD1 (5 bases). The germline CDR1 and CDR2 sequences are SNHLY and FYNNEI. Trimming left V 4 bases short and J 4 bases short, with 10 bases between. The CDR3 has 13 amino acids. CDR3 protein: CASSATVAYGYTF. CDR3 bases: TGTGCCAGCAGTGCGACAGTTGCCTATGGCTACACCTTC.

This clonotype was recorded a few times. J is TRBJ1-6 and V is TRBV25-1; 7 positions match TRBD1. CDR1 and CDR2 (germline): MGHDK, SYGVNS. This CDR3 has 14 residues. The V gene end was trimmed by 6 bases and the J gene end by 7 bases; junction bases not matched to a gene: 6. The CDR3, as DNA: TGTGCCAGCAGCACAGGGGCGATAAATTCACCCCTCCACTTT. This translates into CASSTGAINSPLHF. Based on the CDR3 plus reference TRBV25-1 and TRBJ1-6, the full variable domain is EADIYQTPRYLVIGTGKKITLECSQTMGHDKMYWYQQDPGMELHLIHYSYGVNSTEKGDLSSESTVSRIRTEHFPLTLESARPSHTSQYLCASSTGAINSPLHFGNGTRLTVT.

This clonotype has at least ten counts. The CDR3 bases are TGTGCCAGCAGTGAGGCTTATGGGTGGTCCCAGTACTTC. Its protein is CASSEAYGWSQYF. V gene TRBV25-1 combines with J gene TRBJ2-5; D is unclear. The CDR3 loop spans 13 amino acids. CDR1 and CDR2 from the germline V gene are MGHDK and SYGVNS. V lost 3 bases to trimming and J lost 9 bases, with 14 bases between them. The full variable domain, rest sourced from reference TRBV25-1 and TRBJ2-5, is EADIYQTPRYLVIGTGKKITLECSQTMGHDKMYWYQQDPGMELHLIHYSYGVNSTEKGDLSSESTVSRIRTEHFPLTLESARPSHTSQYLCASSEAYGWSQYFGPGTRLLVL.

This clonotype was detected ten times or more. CDR3 region: CATNHYEQYF. The CDR3 bases are TGTGCCACCAATCACTACGAGCAGTACTTC. This rearrangement joins TRBV24-1 to TRBJ2-7; D uncertain. This CDR3 spans 10 amino acids. The V gene's germline CDR1 is KGHDR and CDR2 SFDVKD. Trimming removed 8 bases at V and 3 bases at J, with 4 bases between.

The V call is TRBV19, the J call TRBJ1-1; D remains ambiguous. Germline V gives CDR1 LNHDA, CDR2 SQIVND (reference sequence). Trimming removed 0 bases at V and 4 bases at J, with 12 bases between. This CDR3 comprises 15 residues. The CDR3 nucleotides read TGTGCCAGTAGTATAGATCGCGGCGCCCCCACTGAAGCTTTCTTT. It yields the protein CASSIDRGAPTEAFF. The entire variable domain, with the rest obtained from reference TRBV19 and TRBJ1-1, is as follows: DGGITQSPKYLFRKEGQNVTLSCEQNLNHDAMYWYRQDPGQGLRLIYYSQIVNDFQKGDIAEGYSVSREKKESFPLTVTSAQKNPTAFYLCASSIDRGAPTEAFFGQGTRLTVV.

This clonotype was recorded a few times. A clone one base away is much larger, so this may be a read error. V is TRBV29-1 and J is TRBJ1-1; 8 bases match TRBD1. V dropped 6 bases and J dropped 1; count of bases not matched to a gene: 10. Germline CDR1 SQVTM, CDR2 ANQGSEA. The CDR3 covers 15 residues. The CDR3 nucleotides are TGCAGCGTGGCTGACGGACAGGGAAGGAACACTGAAGCTTTCTTT. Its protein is CSVADGQGRNTEAFF.

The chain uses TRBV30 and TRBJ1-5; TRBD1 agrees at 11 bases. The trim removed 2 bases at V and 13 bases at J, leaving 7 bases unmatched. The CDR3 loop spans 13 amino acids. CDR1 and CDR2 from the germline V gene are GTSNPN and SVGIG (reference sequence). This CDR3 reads CAWSRDRGLDQHF. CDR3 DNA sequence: TGTGCCTGGAGTCGGGACAGGGGGTTAGATCAGCATTTT.

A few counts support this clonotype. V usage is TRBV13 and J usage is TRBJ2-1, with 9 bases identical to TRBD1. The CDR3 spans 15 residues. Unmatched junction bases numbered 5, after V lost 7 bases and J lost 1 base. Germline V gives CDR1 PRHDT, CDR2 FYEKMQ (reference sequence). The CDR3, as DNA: TGTGCCAGCAACACCGGGACAGGGTCCTACAATGAGCAGTTCTTC. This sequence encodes CASNTGTGSYNEQFF.